The 3 T cell receptor beta chains in this list originate from one sample, sequenced in a study of neurological immune-mediated disorders. From the 5' RACE reads, TCRdb called clonotypes with MiXCR, one entry per CDR3 protein. The repertoire includes 39,000 or so distinct CDR3 sequences, more than 4.5% of them detected once, and 9% sits in the top ten. The sample taken for sequencing was CD4+ T cells from blood. The receptors come from a man younger than 30 in good health.

This clonotype has at least ten counts. The chain employs TRBV29-1 and TRBJ2-7; no firm D call. Germline lookup yields CDR1 SQVTM and CDR2 ANQGSEA. Between the trimmed V and J ends, which lost 5 bases and 0 bases, there was a span of 8 bases. The length of the CDR3 is 12 residues. This CDR3 is CSVLVTSYEQYF. In nucleotides, the CDR3 is TGCAGCGTTCTGGTGACCTCCTACGAGCAGTACTTC.

This clonotype came up a few times. CDR3 protein: CASSPTSGNTIYF. CDR3 in DNA: TGTGCCAGCAGTCCGACATCTGGAAACACCATATATTTT. The genes are TRBV12-3 or TRBV12-4 and TRBJ1-3; the D is unclear. The germline V and J ends were trimmed by 5 bases and 1 base, with 6 bases remaining between them. The CDR3 has 13 amino acids.

This clonotype was found many times. The genes are TRBV12-3 or TRBV12-4 and TRBJ2-1; 13 bases agree with TRBD2. The CDR3 consists of 13 residues. The V gene end was trimmed by 10 bases and the J gene end by 6 bases; junction bases not matched to a gene: 3. The CDR3 coding sequence is TGTGCCACCGGGACTAGCGGGGTCAATGAGCAGTTCTTC. Translated, it gives CATGTSGVNEQFF.